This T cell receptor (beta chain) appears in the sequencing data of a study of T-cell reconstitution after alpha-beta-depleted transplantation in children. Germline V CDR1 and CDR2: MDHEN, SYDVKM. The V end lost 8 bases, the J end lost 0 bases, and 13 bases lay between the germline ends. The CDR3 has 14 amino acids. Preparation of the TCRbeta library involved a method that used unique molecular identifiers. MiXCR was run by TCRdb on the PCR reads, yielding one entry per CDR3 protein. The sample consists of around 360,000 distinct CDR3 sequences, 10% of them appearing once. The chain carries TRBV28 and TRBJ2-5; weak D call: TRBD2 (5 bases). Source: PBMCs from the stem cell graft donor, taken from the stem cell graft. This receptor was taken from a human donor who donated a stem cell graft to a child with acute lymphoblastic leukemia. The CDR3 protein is CASDGSGNQETQYF. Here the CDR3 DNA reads TGTGCCAGCGATGGAAGCGGCAACCAAGAGACCCAGTACTTC.